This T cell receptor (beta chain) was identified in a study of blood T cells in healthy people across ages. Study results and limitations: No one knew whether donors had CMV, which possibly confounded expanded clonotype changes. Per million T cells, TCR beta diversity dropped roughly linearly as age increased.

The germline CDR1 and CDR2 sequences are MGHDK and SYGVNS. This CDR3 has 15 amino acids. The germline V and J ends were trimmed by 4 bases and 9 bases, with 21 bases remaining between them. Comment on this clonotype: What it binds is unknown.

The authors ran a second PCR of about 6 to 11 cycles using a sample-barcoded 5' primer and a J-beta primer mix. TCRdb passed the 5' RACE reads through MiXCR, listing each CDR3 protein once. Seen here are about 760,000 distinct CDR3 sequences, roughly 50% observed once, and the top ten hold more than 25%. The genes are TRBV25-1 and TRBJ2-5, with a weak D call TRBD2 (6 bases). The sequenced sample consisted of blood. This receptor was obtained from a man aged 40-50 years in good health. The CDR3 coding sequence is TGTGCCAGCAGTGCAAAACGGGGGTTAGGGGAGGCCCAGTACTTC. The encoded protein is CASSAKRGLGEAQYF.